The 4 T cell receptor beta chains below were found in one sample sequenced in a study of spatial heterogeneity in lung cancer. TCRdb reprocessed the 5' RACE reads with MiXCR, giving one entry per CDR3 protein. Among 55,000 to 75,000 distinct CDR3 sequences, roughly 9% were seen once, and the ten largest hold approximately 1.8%. Noted time point: blood at routine non-recurrence follow-up after resection. This sample comprised PBMCs, obtained at follow-up. The receptors were gathered from a female donor with early-stage non-small cell lung cancer.

This clonotype was seen ten or more times. The chain employs TRBV5-1 and TRBJ1-2; possible D gene TRBD1, 5 bases. CDR1 and CDR2 (germline): SGHRS, YFSETQ. This CDR3 region has 15 residues. V gave up 4 bases and J gave up 2 bases, with 15 bases separating them. CDR3 DNA sequence: TGCGCCAGCAGCCTGGGTTCGACAGCAAACTATGGCTACACCTTC. Protein product: CASSLGSTANYGYTF.

This clonotype was counted ten times or more. The V gene is TRBV11-2, the J gene TRBJ1-1; the D gene is possibly TRBD1 (6 bases). CDR1 is SGHAT, CDR2 FQNNGV, per germline. V lost 4 bases, J lost 5 bases, and 14 bases lay in between. The CDR3 has 14 amino acids. The CDR3 DNA sequence: TGTGCCAGCAGCTCCACAGGGATAAGGACTGAAGCTTTCTTT. Translation gives CASSSTGIRTEAFF.

This clonotype was counted at least ten times. V and J are TRBV2 and TRBJ1-2; D remains unclear. V was cut by 5 bases and J by 2 bases, with 15 bases left in between. The CDR3 loop spans 15 amino acids. Per the germline V gene, CDR1 is SNHLY and CDR2 is FYNNEI. CDR3 loop: CASSPIPSINYGYTF. The CDR3 DNA sequence: TGTGCCAGCAGTCCTATACCCAGCATCAACTATGGCTACACCTTC.

This clonotype was seen at least ten times. This chain connects TRBV20-1 to TRBJ1-4; D gene uncertain. V dropped 0 bases and J dropped 10 bases, with 6 bases sitting between them. CDR1 and CDR2 from the germline V gene are DFQATT and SNEGSKA (reference sequence). This CDR3 spans 11 amino acids. CDR3 sequence reads: CSAREGPKLFF. Here the CDR3 DNA reads TGCAGTGCTAGAGAAGGGCCAAAACTGTTTTTT.